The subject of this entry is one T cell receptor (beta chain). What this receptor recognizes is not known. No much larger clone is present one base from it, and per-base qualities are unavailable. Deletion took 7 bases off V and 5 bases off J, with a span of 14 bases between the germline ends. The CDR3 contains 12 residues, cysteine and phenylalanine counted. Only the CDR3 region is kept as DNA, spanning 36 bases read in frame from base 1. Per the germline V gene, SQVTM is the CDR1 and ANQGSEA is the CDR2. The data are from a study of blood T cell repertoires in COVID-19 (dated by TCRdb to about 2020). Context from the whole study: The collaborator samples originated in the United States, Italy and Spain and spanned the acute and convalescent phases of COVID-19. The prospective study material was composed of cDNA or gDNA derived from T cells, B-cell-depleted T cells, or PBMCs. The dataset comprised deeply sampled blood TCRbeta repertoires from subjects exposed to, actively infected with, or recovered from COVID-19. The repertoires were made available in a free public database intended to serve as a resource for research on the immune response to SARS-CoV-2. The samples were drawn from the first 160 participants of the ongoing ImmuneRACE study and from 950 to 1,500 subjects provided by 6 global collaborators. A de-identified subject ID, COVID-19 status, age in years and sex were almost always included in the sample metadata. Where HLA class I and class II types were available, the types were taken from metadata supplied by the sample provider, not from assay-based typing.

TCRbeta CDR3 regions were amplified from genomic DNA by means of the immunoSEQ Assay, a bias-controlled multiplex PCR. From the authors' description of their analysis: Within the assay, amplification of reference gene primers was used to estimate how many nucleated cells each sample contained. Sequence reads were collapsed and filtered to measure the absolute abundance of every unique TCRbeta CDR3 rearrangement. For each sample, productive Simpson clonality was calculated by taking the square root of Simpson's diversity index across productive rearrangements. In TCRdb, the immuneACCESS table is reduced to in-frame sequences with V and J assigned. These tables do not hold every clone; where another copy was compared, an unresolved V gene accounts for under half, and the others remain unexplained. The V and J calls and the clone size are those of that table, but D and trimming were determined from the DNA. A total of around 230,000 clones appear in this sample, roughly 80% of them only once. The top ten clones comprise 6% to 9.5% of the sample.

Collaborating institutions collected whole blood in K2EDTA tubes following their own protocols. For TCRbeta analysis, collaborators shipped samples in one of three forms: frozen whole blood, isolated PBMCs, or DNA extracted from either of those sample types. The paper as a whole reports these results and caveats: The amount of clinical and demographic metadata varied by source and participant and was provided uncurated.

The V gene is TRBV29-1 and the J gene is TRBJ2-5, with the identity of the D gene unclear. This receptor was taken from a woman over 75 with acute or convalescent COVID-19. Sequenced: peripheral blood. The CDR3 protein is CSARVSPETQYF. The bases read TGCAGCGCGAGAGTATCCCCGGAGACCCAGTACTTC.